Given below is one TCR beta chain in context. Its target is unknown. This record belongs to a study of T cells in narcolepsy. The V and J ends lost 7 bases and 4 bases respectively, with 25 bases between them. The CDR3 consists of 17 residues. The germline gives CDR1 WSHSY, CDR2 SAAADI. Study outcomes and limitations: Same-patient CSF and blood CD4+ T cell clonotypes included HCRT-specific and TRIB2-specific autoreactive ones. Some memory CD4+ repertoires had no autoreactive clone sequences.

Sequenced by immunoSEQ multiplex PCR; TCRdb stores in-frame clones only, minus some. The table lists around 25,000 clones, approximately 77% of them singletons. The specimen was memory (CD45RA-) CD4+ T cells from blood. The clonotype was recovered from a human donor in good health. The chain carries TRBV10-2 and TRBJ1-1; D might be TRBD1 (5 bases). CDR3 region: CASTRGGVTNGGTEAFF. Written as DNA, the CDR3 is TGCGCCAGCACCCGGGGAGGGGTTACGAACGGGGGCACTGAAGCTTTCTTT.